Presented here are 2 T cell receptor beta chains from one specimen sequenced in a study of identical twins. TCRdb redid the calling of the 5' RACE reads with MiXCR, one entry per CDR3 protein. The repertoire holds approximately 190,000 distinct CDR3 sequences, approximately 15% seen once, with 40% in the top ten. The same data also went into a second study, on T cells expressing NK-cell markers.

The source material was CD8+ T cells sorted from blood. The receptors stem from a woman aged 18 to 35 in good health.

This rearrangement joins TRBV27 to TRBJ2-1; 8 bases match TRBD2. V dropped 3 bases and J dropped 6; count of bases not matched to a gene: 4. This CDR3 is built from 14 residues. CDR1 is MNHEY, CDR2 SMNVEV, per germline (reference sequence). In DNA form, the CDR3 reads TGTGCCAGCAGTTTTGGGCTAGCGGGCAATGAGCAGTTCTTC. Protein product: CASSFGLAGNEQFF.

The gene calls are TRBV7-9 and TRBJ2-1; D remains unclear. The CDR3 has 12 residues. V lost 4 bases and J lost 9, with 10 bases in between. CDR1 and CDR2 from the germline V gene are SEHNR and FQNEAQ (reference sequence). The CDR3 sequence: CASSSPLGEQFF. As DNA, the CDR3 is TGTGCCAGCAGCTCCCCCCTCGGTGAGCAGTTCTTC.